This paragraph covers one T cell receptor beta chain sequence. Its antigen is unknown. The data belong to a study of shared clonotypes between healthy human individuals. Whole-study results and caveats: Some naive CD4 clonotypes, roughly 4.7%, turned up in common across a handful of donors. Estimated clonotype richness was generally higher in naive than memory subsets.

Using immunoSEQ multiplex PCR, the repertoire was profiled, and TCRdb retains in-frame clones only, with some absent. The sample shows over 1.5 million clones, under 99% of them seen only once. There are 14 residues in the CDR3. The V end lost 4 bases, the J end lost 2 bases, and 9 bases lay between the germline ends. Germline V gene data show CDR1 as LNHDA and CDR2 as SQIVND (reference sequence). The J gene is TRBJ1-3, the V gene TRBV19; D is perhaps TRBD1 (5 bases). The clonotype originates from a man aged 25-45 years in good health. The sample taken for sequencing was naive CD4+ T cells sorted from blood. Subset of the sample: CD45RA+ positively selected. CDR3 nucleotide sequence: TGTGCCAGTAGTAGGGGGATCGCTGGAAACACCATATATTTT. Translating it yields CASSRGIAGNTIYF. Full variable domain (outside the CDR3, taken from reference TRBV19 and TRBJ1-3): DGGITQSPKYLFRKEGQNVTLSCEQNLNHDAMYWYRQDPGQGLRLIYYSQIVNDFQKGDIAEGYSVSREKKESFPLTVTSAQKNPTAFYLCASSRGIAGNTIYFGEGSWLTVV.